The clone carrying this T cell receptor beta chain was found a few times. Trimming left V 0 bases short and J 2 bases short, with 14 bases between. The CDR3 extends over 16 amino acids. The germline V gene encodes CDR1 MNHEY and CDR2 SMNVEV (reference sequence). Data came from immunoSEQ multiplex PCR; TCRdb stores just in-frame clones and leaves some out. Among approximately 190,000 clones listed, over 80% were seen once. This entry belongs to a study of blood T cell repertoires in COVID-19. Sample: PBMCs or T cells enriched from blood (not recorded which). This clonotype was sampled from a woman in her 30s who had been exposed to COVID-19. This chain joins TRBV27 and TRBJ2-7, with D possibly matching TRBD2 (7 bases). In DNA form, the CDR3 reads TGTGCCAGCAGTTTATCCCGAGGGGGGGTAACCTACGAGCAGTACTTC. This translates into CASSLSRGGVTYEQYF.